A single sample is the source of the 14 T cell receptor beta chains below, sequenced in a study of cytomegalovirus exposure and HLA in healthy donors. In the PCR, 60 Vbeta and 13 Jbeta primers were used. Assay used: immunoSEQ multiplex PCR; TCRdb lists only in-frame clones, some missing. The data show more than 150,000 clones, with approximately 84% seen just once and around 6.1% held by the top ten. The sequenced sample consisted of PBMCs. The receptors originated from a woman in her thirties in good health and CMV-seropositive.

The chain employs TRBV27 and TRBJ1-1; 8 bases map to TRBD1. The CDR3 extends over 15 amino acids. V was clipped by 5 bases and J by 1 base; unmatched bases: 6. CDR1 is MNHEY and CDR2 is SMNVEV in the germline V gene (reference sequence). The CDR3 bases are TGTGCCAGCAGTCCCGGGACAGGAAGGAACACTGAAGCTTTCTTT. Translating gives CASSPGTGRNTEAFF.

This clone was counted only a few times. The chain links TRBV5-4 to TRBJ2-7; D gene ambiguous. The CDR3 is 11 residues long. Trimming removed 7 bases at V and 6 bases at J, with 11 bases between. Germline CDR1 and CDR2: SGHNT and YYREEE (reference sequence). DNA of the CDR3: TGTGCCAGCCCGCTAGGCAGCGAGCAGTACTTC. Translating it yields CASPLGSEQYF.

V is TRBV6-6 and J is TRBJ1-4; D is ambiguous. The CDR3 is 13 amino acids. The germline V gene encodes CDR1 MNHNY and CDR2 SVGAGI (reference sequence). V was cut by 2 bases and J by 8 bases, with 9 bases left in between. The CDR3 coding sequence is TGTGCCAGCAGTTACGCGGTGGCCGAAAAACTGTTTTTT. This codes for CASSYAVAEKLFF.

The rearrangement links TRBV10-3 to TRBJ2-3, with 13 nucleotides matching TRBD2. The CDR3 is 15 amino acids. Germline trimming cut 9 bases from V and 5 bases from J; bases unmatched to any gene: 8. The germline V gene has CDR1 ENHRY and CDR2 SYGVKD. CDR3 sequence (DNA): TGTGCCATAAGGACTAGCGGGGGCTATGGAGATACGCAGTATTTT. The encoded protein is CAIRTSGGYGDTQYF.

V is TRBV2 and J is TRBJ2-1; 8 nucleotides match TRBD2. V lost 8 bases, J lost 6 bases, and 12 bases stayed unmatched. Germline assignment: CDR1 SNHLY and CDR2 FYNNEI. This CDR3 has 15 residues. CDR3 DNA sequence: TGTGCCAGCGGGGAGCGGGAGATACCGGGCAATGAGCAGTTCTTC. Translation: CASGEREIPGNEQFF.

This rearrangement joins TRBV4-2 to TRBJ2-2, with TRBD2 as a possible D gene (7 bases). Germline assignment: CDR1 LGHNA and CDR2 YNFKEQ. This CDR3 has 15 amino acids. V lost 4 bases and J lost 2, with 11 bases in between. For the CDR3, the DNA is TGTGCCAGCAGCCTTCGGGGGGCTAACACCGGGGAGCTGTTTTTT. Residues: CASSLRGANTGELFF.

This clone was seen more than once but under ten times. CDR3 sequence reads: CASSLARDRNSPLHF. DNA for the CDR3: TGTGCCAGCAGCTTGGCCCGGGACAGGAATTCACCCCTCCACTTT. The J gene is TRBJ1-6, the V gene TRBV5-6, with TRBD1 identical over 8 bases. The germline gives CDR1 SGHDT, CDR2 YYEEEE. This CDR3 has 15 residues. V shed 0 bases and J 7 bases; nucleotides not matched to a gene: 3. Drawing the rest from reference TRBV5-6 and TRBJ1-6, the complete variable domain is DAGVTQSPTHLIKTRGQQVTLRCSPKSGHDTVSWYQQALGQGPQFIFQYYEEEERQRGNFPDRFSGHQFPNYSSELNVNALLLGDSALYLCASSLARDRNSPLHFGNGTRLTVT.

The chain has TRBV18 and TRBJ1-1; TRBD1 aligns across 8 bases. Germline loops: CDR1 KGHSH, CDR2 LQKENI. V shed 3 bases, J shed 1 base, and the junction held 7 bases outside the gene matches. The CDR3 is 16 amino acids. The CDR3 reads CASSPDRGLPNTEAFF. CDR3 coding DNA: TGTGCCAGCTCACCCGACAGGGGTCTACCGAACACTGAAGCTTTCTTT.

This clone was seen once. The genes are TRBV5-1 and TRBJ2-3; a possible D gene is TRBD2 (7 bases). V lost 1 base and J lost 1, with 19 bases in between. Per the germline V gene, CDR1 is SGHRS and CDR2 is YFSETQ. The CDR3 is 18 residues long. This CDR3 is CASSLKGEGFGGTDTQYF. The CDR3 DNA reads TGCGCCAGCAGCTTGAAGGGGGAGGGCTTCGGGGGCACAGATACGCAGTATTTT.

The CDR3 reads CASSLGISYEQYF. CDR3 sequence (DNA): TGCGCCAGCAGCTTGGGTATTTCCTACGAGCAGTACTTC. The chain joins TRBV5-1 to TRBJ2-7; D is undetermined. Looked up from germline, CDR1 is SGHRS and CDR2 is YFSETQ. Trimming took off 0 bases at V and 1 base at J, with 5 bases between the two ends. This CDR3 has 13 residues.

This clone was counted once. The CDR3 nucleotides read TGTGCCAGCAGTTCGCACGGGCCCCAGCATTTT. This codes for CASSSHGPQHF. V gene TRBV6-5 combines with J gene TRBJ1-5; D is unclear. This CDR3 region has 11 residues. CDR1 and CDR2 (germline): MNHEY, SVGAGI. V shed 4 bases and J shed 9 bases, with 7 bases lying between them.

The chain uses TRBV29-1 and TRBJ1-2, with D unresolved. The length of the CDR3 is 14 residues. CDR1 is SQVTM and CDR2 is ANQGSEA in the germline V gene. Trimming removed 2 bases at V and 3 bases at J, with 13 bases between. The CDR3 is CSVETPGFYYGYTF. The DNA of the CDR3 is TGCAGCGTTGAAACTCCCGGGTTCTACTATGGCTACACCTTC. The whole variable domain, remainder taken from reference TRBV29-1 and TRBJ1-2, is SAVISQKPSRDICQRGTSLTIQCQVDSQVTMMFWYRQQPGQSLTLIATANQGSEATYESGFVIDKFPISRPNLTFSTLTVSNMSPEDSSIYLCSVETPGFYYGYTFGSGTRLTVV.

The rearrangement links TRBV28 to TRBJ1-4; D not resolved. This CDR3 is 14 amino acids long. Germline loops: CDR1 MDHEN, CDR2 SYDVKM. The V gene lost 2 bases and the J gene lost 1 base, with 5 bases spanning the gap. The CDR3 nucleotides are TGTGCCAGCAGTTTAACAGAAACTAATGAAAAACTGTTTTTT. Protein product: CASSLTETNEKLFF. Full variable domain (remainder filled in from reference TRBV28 and TRBJ1-4): DVKVTQSSRYLVKRTGEKVFLECVQDMDHENMFWYRQDPGLGLRLIYFSYDVKMKEKGDIPEGYSVSREKKERFSLILESASTNQTSMYLCASSLTETNEKLFFGSGTQLSVL.

The chain has TRBV27 and TRBJ1-5; D is undetermined. Germline lookup yields CDR1 MNHEY and CDR2 SMNVEV (reference sequence). Trimming shortened V by 6 bases and J by 0 bases, and 9 bases separated the two germline ends. The CDR3 has 14 residues. CDR3 in amino acids: CASSTYYSNQPQHF. The CDR3 nucleotides are TGTGCCAGCAGCACCTACTATAGCAATCAGCCCCAGCATTTT.